This is a list of T cell receptor beta chains from one sample in a study of human T cells and chemical hapten exposure. TCRdb fed the RACE reads into MiXCR, producing one record per CDR3 protein. The sample has fewer than 150,000 distinct CDR3 sequences, roughly an eighth seen once. This material consisted of whole blood, taken in connection with sensitization to the hapten diphenylcyclopropenone (DPC). These receptors were taken from a man aged 18 to 29 with alopecia areata. Some clones in this sample may be carry-over from other donors' samples. Both conserved end residues are part of each CDR3. The D gene is left open where the match is weak. Size values are once, few and many counts, or a class for expanded clones, and some rows have none.

CDR3 DNA	CDR3 protein	clone size	D gene	V gene	J gene
TGTGCCAGTACCCCACAAGGAGATCAAGAGACCCAGTACTTC	CASTPQGDQETQYF	.	.	TRBV19	TRBJ2-5
TGCAGCACCAGACAGGGTTCCACCGGGGAGCTGTTTTTT	CSTRQGSTGELFF	.	TRBD1	TRBV29-1	TRBJ2-2
TGCGCCAGCAGCTTGGTATCGGACACGGGACTAGCGGACCTCAATGAGCAGTTCTTC	CASSLVSDTGLADLNEQFF	many	TRBD2	TRBV5-1	TRBJ2-1
TGCGCCAGCAGCCCCCCAGGGGGATTGGAGTACTTC	CASSPPGGLEYF	few	TRBD1	TRBV4-1	TRBJ2-7
TGCAGTGCGCCGCGACAGGACCGCTGGGAAAAACTGTTTTTT	CSAPRQDRWEKLFF	few	.	TRBV20-1	TRBJ1-4
TGTGCCAGCAGCACCAGGAACAGAAACTATGGCTACACCTTC	CASSTRNRNYGYTF	few	.	TRBV21-1	TRBJ1-2
TGCGCCAGCAGCCAGCCCTCCCGGGGAGCCCGCCCAGAGACCCAGTACTTC	CASSQPSRGARPETQYF	.	.	TRBV5-1	TRBJ2-5
TGTGCCAGCAGCGTAGCAACAGGCCGGGGTGAGCAGTTCTTC	CASSVATGRGEQFF	few	.	TRBV9	TRBJ2-1
TGCAGCTATCGTAATCTCTATGGCTACACCTTC	CSYRNLYGYTF	few	.	TRBV29-1	TRBJ1-2
TGTGCCAGCAGTGAAGCGACAGGGTACTATGGCTACACCTTC	CASSEATGYYGYTF	few	TRBD1	TRBV2	TRBJ1-2